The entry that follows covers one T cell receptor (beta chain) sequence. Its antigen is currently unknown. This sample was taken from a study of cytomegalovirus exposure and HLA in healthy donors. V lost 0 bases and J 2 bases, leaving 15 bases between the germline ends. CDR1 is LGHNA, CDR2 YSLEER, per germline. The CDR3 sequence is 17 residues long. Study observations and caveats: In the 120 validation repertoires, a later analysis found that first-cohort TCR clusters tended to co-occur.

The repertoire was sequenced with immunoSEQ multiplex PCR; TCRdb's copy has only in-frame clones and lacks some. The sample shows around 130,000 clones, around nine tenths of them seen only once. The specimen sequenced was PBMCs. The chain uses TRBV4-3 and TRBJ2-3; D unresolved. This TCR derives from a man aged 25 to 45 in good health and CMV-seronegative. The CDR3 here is CASSQDGGIPNTDTQYF. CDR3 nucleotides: TGCGCCAGCAGCCAAGACGGCGGAATCCCGAACACAGATACGCAGTATTTT.